These T cell receptor beta chains were read from a single sample in a study of PD-1 blockade in classical Hodgkin lymphoma. Sequencing was performed with immunoSEQ multiplex PCR; in TCRdb, only in-frame clones are kept and a portion is missing. The table shows around 9,500 clones, with approximately 77% occurring only once. The starting material was CD4+ T cells from blood, obtained before the fourth cycle of nivolumab. These receptors were collected from a human donor with classical Hodgkin lymphoma. Both conserved end residues are trimmed from each CDR3. Expanded clones get a size class; other rows say once, few or many, or leave the size out.

clone_size: .
v_call: TRBV7-8
cdr3_aa: ASSSLAGGNTGELF

clone_size: .
v_call: TRBV5-1
cdr3_aa: ASSRDLSYEQY

clone_size: once
v_call: TRBV5-1
cdr3_aa: ASSLADSGNTIY

clone_size: .
v_call: TRBV30
cdr3_aa: AWSISSDRGVPQH

clone_size: .
v_call: TRBV2
cdr3_aa: ASSADRAADTQY

clone_size: few
v_call: TRBV29-1
cdr3_aa: SVRGMINIQY

clone_size: few
v_call: TRBV7-2
cdr3_aa: ASSLAPSGGRAQETQY

clone_size: .
v_call: TRBV9
cdr3_aa: ASSVEGNSNQPQH

clone_size: .
v_call: TRBV20-1
cdr3_aa: SARQWDEAF

clone_size: .
v_call: TRBV27
cdr3_aa: ASSIYTGESGELF

clone_size: .
v_call: TRBV5-1
cdr3_aa: ASSPAGTVSTTLH

clone_size: .
v_call: TRBV4-2
cdr3_aa: ASSREPGQAEGAF

clone_size: once
v_call: TRBV5-1
cdr3_aa: ASSANSGTGTDTQY

clone_size: .
v_call: TRBV27
cdr3_aa: ASSLYPSTASFYGYT

clone_size: .
v_call: TRBV7-8
cdr3_aa: ASSSERALYKETQY

clone_size: few
v_call: TRBV7-9
cdr3_aa: ASSLEVTQPQH

clone_size: .
v_call: TRBV28
cdr3_aa: ASQQSGTGDTGELF

clone_size: few
v_call: TRBV10-3
cdr3_aa: AISGQGDSPQH

clone_size: few
v_call: TRBV5-6
cdr3_aa: ASSWEPGDGYT

clone_size: .
v_call: TRBV6-4
cdr3_aa: AITGEGAVRTNEKLF

clone_size: .
v_call: TRBV18
cdr3_aa: ASSLARQGGNSPLH

clone_size: .
v_call: TRBV20-1
cdr3_aa: SALGGSSYT

clone_size: .
v_call: TRBV5-5
cdr3_aa: ASSLGPSVDQPQH

clone_size: .
v_call: TRBV11-3
cdr3_aa: ASSFGAWGTQY

clone_size: .
v_call: TRBV5-1
cdr3_aa: ASSLAMTSGGADTQY

clone_size: .
v_call: TRBV5-1
cdr3_aa: ASSLDGQGGQPQH

clone_size: few
v_call: TRBV2
cdr3_aa: ASEGQGGGPLH

clone_size: .
v_call: TRBV5-4
cdr3_aa: ASSSPDRAGTDTQY

clone_size: .
v_call: TRBV9
cdr3_aa: ASSRDRGTYEQY

clone_size: .
v_call: TRBV7-2
cdr3_aa: ASTSIASGGEQY

clone_size: .
v_call: TRBV2
cdr3_aa: ASTPEGRATRNEQF

clone_size: .
v_call: TRBV5-1
cdr3_aa: ASSLGVGNNEQF

clone_size: .
v_call: TRBV4-1
cdr3_aa: ASSQSGTLSTGELF

clone_size: .
v_call: TRBV20-1
cdr3_aa: SVSGRTEAF

clone_size: .
v_call: TRBV14
cdr3_aa: ASSQGPPNTGELF

clone_size: .
v_call: TRBV7-2
cdr3_aa: ASTPPGTGVYEQY

clone_size: .
v_call: TRBV19
cdr3_aa: ASSMRGGAYNEQF

clone_size: .
v_call: TRBV7-2
cdr3_aa: ASSPKGLSNYGYT

clone_size: .
v_call: TRBV5-1
cdr3_aa: ASSIGQPDSPLH

clone_size: .
v_call: TRBV4-3
cdr3_aa: ASSLLAGGGPPTDTQY

clone_size: .
v_call: TRBV11-2
cdr3_aa: ASSLEDRGAHEQF

clone_size: .
v_call: TRBV5-4
cdr3_aa: ASSANRGLDEKLF

clone_size: .
v_call: TRBV7-9
cdr3_aa: ASSSGTGRETQY

clone_size: .
v_call: TRBV5-4
cdr3_aa: ASSLRTGGGDEQY

clone_size: .
v_call: TRBV7-2
cdr3_aa: ASSSYRGGRSYNEQF

clone_size: .
v_call: TRBV11-3
cdr3_aa: ASSATRSADTQY

clone_size: .
v_call: TRBV27
cdr3_aa: ASSRATRGSGELF

clone_size: .
v_call: TRBV10-3
cdr3_aa: ATGQATEAF

clone_size: .
v_call: TRBV29-1
cdr3_aa: SVINTGGAETQY

clone_size: .
v_call: TRBV5-1
cdr3_aa: ASSLEGRTGELF

clone_size: few
v_call: TRBV5-4
cdr3_aa: ASSSPRTNSPLH

clone_size: .
v_call: TRBV7-2
cdr3_aa: ASSLGVSSYNEQF

clone_size: .
v_call: TRBV6-5
cdr3_aa: ASSSGGLPTL

clone_size: once
v_call: TRBV6-5
cdr3_aa: ASSYGTGGSPLH

clone_size: .
v_call: TRBV18
cdr3_aa: ASSPPGNTEAF

clone_size: .
v_call: TRBV28
cdr3_aa: ASSLGQGTGELF